This TCR beta chain emerged from a study of blood T cell repertoires in COVID-19. Turning to the study itself: Both acute and convalescent COVID-19 samples were obtained from the United States, Italy and Spain. T cells, B-cell-depleted T cells, or PBMCs provided the cDNA or gDNA that served as material.

Source study methods: The authors estimated nucleated cell counts from reference gene primer amplification. The repertoire was sequenced with immunoSEQ multiplex PCR; TCRdb's copy has only in-frame clones and lacks some. From that table come the V and J calls and clone size; the DNA was used to work out D and trimming. Among some 100,000 clones listed, less than 85% were seen once. Germline V gene sequence: CDR1 GTSNPN, CDR2 SVGIG (reference sequence). The CDR3 sequence is 14 residues long. V gave up 2 bases and J gave up 4 bases, with 11 bases separating them. The origin of this receptor is a man in his fifties with acute or convalescent COVID-19. What was sequenced was peripheral blood. The rearrangement joins TRBV30 to TRBJ1-4; D is possibly TRBD1 (5 bases). This CDR3 reads CAWSPGIGNEKLFF. DNA for the CDR3: TGTGCCTGGAGTCCAGGGATCGGTAATGAAAAACTGTTTTTT. Together with reference TRBV30 and TRBJ1-4, the CDR3 gives the full variable domain: SQTIHQWPATLVQPVGSPLSLECTVEGTSNPNLYWYRQAAGRGLQLLFYSVGIGQISSEVPQNLSASRPQDRQFILSSKKLLLSDSGFYLCAWSPGIGNEKLFFGSGTQLSVL.